This TCR beta chain was sequenced in a study of blood T cell repertoires in COVID-19. Authors' processing steps: Nucleated cell number was recorded as an estimate derived from reference gene primer amplification. The protocol was immunoSEQ multiplex PCR, while the TCRdb copy is restricted to in-frame clones and leaves out a portion. V, J and clone size are taken as reported in that table, and D and trimming were inferred from the DNA itself. In the table there are hundreds of thousands of clones, about 91% of which are singletons. This clone was detected only once. Trimming took 5 bases from V and 5 from J, leaving 9 bases between them. The CDR3 covers 12 residues. Germline CDR1 reads MGHRA; CDR2 reads YSYEKL.

This chain connects TRBV4-1 to TRBJ1-1; possible D gene TRBD1, 6 bases. Sample: peripheral blood. The sequence was collected from a young woman with COVID-19, enrolled during active disease. The CDR3 sequence: CASSNDRTEAFF. In DNA form, the CDR3 reads TGCGCCAGCAGCAATGACAGGACTGAAGCTTTCTTT.